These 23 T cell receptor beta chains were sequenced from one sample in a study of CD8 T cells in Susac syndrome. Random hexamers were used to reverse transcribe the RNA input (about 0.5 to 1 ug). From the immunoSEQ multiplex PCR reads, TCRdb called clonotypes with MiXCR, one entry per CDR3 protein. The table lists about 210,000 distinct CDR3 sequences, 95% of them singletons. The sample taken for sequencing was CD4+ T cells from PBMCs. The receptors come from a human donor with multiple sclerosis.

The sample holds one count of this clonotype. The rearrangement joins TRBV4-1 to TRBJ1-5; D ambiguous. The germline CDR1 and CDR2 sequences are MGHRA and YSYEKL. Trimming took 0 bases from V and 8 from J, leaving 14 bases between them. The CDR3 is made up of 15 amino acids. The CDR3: CASSQDPGMGKPQHF. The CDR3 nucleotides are TGCGCCAGCAGCCAAGATCCGGGGATGGGAAAGCCCCAGCATTTT.

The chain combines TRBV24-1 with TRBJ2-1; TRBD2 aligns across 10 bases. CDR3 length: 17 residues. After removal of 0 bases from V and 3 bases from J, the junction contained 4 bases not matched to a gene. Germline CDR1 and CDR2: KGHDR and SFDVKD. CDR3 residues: CATSDLRWTSGYNEQFF. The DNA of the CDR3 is TGTGCCACCAGTGATTTGCGGTGGACTAGCGGCTACAATGAGCAGTTCTTC.

CDR3 DNA sequence: TGTGCCACCCTAGCGGGGGGCTCCTACGAGCAGTACTTC. Translated: CATLAGGSYEQYF. V gene TRBV10-3 combines with J gene TRBJ2-7, with 11 bases identical to TRBD2. The germline V gene has CDR1 ENHRY and CDR2 SYGVKD. This CDR3 contains 13 residues. Trimming removed 10 bases from V and 0 bases from J; junction bases left unmatched: 2.

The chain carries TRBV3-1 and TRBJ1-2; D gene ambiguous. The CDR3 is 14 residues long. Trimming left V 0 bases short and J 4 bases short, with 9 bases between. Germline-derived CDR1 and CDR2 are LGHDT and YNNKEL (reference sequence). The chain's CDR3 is CASSQDKGFYGYTF. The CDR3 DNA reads TGTGCCAGCAGCCAAGATAAAGGTTTCTATGGCTACACCTTC.

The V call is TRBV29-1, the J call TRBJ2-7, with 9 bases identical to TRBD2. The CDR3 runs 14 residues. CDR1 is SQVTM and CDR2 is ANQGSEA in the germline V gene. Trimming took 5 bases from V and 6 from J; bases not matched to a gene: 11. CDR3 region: CSVRWGGRALEQYF. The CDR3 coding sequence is TGCAGCGTTCGGTGGGGCGGGAGGGCGCTCGAGCAGTACTTC.

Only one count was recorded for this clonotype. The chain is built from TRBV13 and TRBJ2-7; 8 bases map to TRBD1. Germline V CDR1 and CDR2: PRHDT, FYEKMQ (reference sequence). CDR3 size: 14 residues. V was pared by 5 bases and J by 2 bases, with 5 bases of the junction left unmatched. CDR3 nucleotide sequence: TGTGCCAGCAGCCTCCCGGACAGGGCCTACGAGCAGTACTTC. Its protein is CASSLPDRAYEQYF.

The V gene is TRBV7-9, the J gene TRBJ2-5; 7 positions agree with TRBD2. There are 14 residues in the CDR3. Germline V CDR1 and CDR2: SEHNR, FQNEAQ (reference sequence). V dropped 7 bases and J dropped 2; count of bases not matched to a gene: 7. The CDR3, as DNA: TGTGCCAGCACGGGGAGGGTGGGGCAAGAGACCCAGTACTTC. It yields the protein CASTGRVGQETQYF.

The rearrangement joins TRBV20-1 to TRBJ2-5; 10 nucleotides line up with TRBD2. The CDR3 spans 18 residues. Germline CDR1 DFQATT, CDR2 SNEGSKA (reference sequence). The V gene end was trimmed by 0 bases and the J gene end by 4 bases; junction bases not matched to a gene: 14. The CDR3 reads CSAREAGTSGMSGETQYF. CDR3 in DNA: TGCAGTGCTAGAGAAGCGGGAACTAGCGGGATGTCGGGAGAGACCCAGTACTTC.

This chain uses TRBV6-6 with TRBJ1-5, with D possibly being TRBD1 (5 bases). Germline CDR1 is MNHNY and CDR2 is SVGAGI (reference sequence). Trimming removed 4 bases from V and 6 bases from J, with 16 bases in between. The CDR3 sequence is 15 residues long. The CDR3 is CASSSDSAFGQPQHF. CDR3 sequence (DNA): TGTGCCAGCAGTTCAGACAGCGCCTTCGGTCAGCCCCAGCATTTT.

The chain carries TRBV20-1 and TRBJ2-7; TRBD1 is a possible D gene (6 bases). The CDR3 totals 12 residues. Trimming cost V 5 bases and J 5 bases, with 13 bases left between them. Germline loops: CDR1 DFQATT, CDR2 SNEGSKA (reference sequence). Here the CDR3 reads CSARDTLHEQYF. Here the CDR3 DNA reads TGCAGTGCTCGGGACACTCTCCACGAGCAGTACTTC.

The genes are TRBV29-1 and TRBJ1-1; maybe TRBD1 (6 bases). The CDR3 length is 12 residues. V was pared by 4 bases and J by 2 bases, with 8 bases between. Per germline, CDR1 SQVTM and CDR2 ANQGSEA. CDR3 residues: CSVGTANTEAFF. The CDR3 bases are TGCAGCGTTGGGACAGCTAACACTGAAGCTTTCTTT.

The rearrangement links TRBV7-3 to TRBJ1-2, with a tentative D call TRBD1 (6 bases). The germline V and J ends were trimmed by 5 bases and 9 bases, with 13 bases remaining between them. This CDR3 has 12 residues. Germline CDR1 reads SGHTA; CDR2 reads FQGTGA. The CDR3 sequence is CASSPKTGSYTF. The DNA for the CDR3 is TGTGCCAGCAGCCCTAAAACAGGGAGCTACACCTTC.

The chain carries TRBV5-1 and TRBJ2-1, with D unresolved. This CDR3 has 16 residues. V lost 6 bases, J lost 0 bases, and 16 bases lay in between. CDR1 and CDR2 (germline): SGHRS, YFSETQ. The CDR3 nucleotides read TGCGCCAGCAACTTCTATCCAAGTAGCTCCTACAATGAGCAGTTCTTC. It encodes CASNFYPSSSYNEQFF. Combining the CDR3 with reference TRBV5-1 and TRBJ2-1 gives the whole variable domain KAGVTQTPRYLIKTRGQQVTLSCSPISGHRSVSWYQQTPGQGLQFLFEYFSETQRNKGNFPGRFSGRQFSNSRSEMNVSTLELGDSALYLCASNFYPSSSYNEQFFGPGTRLTVL.

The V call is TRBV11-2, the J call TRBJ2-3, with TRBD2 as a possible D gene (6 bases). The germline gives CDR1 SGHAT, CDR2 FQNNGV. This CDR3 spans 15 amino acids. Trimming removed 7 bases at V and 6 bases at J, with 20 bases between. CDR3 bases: TGTGCCAGCACAGGAGGGGCAGGCTTAGTTGATACGCAGTATTTT. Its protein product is CASTGGAGLVDTQYF.

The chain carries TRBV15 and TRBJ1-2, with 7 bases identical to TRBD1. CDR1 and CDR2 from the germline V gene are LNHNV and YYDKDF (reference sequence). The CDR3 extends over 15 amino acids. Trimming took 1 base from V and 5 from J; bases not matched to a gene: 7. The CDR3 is CATSRGSTGVYGYTF. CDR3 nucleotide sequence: TGTGCCACCAGCAGAGGAAGCACAGGGGTTTATGGCTACACCTTC.

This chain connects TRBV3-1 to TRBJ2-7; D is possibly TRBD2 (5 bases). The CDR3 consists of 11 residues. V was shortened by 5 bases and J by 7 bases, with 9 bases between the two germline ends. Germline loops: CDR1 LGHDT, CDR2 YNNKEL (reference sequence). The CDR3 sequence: CASSFRREQYF. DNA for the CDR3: TGTGCCAGCAGCTTCCGGAGGGAGCAGTACTTC.

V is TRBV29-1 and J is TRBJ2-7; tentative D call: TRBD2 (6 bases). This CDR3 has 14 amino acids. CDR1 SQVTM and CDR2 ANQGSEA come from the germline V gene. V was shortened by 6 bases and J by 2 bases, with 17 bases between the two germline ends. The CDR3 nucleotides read TGCAGCGTGGCCTCCTTAGCGGATCCCTACGAGCAGTACTTC. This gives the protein CSVASLADPYEQYF.

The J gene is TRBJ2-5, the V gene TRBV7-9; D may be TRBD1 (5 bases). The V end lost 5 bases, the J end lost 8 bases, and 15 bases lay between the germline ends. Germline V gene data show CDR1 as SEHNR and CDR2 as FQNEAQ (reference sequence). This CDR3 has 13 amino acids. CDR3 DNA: TGTGCCAGCAGCACCCGACAGTTGTTAACCCAGTACTTC. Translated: CASSTRQLLTQYF.

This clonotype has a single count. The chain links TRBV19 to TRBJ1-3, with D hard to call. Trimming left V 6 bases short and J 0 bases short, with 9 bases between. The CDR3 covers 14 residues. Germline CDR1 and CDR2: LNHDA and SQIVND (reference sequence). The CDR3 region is CASRSASSGNTIYF. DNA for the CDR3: TGTGCCAGTAGATCTGCTAGCTCTGGAAACACCATATATTTT.

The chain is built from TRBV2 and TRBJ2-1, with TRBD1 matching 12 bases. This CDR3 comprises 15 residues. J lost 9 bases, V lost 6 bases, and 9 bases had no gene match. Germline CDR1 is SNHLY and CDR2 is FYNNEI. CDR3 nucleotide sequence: TGTGCCAGCAGGGGACAGGGGGCTTTCTATGGTGAGCAGTTCTTC. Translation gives CASRGQGAFYGEQFF.

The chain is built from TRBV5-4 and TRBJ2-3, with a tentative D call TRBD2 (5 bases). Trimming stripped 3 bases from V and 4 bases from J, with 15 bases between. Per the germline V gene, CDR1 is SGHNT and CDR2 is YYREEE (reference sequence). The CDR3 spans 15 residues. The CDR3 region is CASSSLGGRADTQYF. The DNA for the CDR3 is TGTGCCAGCAGCTCCCTCGGAGGACGGGCAGATACGCAGTATTTT. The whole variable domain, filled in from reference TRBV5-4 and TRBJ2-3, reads ETGVTQSPTHLIKTRGQQVTLRCSSQSGHNTVSWYQQALGQGPQFIFQYYREEENGRGNFPPRFSGLQFPNYSSELNVNALELDDSALYLCASSSLGGRADTQYFGPGTRLTVL.

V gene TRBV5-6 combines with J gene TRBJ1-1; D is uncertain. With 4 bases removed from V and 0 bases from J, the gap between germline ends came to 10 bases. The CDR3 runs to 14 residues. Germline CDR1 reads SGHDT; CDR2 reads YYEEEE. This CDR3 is CASSATGLNTEAFF. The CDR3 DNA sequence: TGTGCCAGCAGCGCTACGGGCCTGAACACTGAAGCTTTCTTT.

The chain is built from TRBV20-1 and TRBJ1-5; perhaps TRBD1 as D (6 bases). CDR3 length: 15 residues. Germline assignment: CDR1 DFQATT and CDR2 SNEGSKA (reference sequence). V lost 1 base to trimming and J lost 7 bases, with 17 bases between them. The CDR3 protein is CSARGDSGEGQPQHF. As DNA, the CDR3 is TGCAGTGCTAGAGGCGATTCAGGGGAGGGACAGCCCCAGCATTTT.